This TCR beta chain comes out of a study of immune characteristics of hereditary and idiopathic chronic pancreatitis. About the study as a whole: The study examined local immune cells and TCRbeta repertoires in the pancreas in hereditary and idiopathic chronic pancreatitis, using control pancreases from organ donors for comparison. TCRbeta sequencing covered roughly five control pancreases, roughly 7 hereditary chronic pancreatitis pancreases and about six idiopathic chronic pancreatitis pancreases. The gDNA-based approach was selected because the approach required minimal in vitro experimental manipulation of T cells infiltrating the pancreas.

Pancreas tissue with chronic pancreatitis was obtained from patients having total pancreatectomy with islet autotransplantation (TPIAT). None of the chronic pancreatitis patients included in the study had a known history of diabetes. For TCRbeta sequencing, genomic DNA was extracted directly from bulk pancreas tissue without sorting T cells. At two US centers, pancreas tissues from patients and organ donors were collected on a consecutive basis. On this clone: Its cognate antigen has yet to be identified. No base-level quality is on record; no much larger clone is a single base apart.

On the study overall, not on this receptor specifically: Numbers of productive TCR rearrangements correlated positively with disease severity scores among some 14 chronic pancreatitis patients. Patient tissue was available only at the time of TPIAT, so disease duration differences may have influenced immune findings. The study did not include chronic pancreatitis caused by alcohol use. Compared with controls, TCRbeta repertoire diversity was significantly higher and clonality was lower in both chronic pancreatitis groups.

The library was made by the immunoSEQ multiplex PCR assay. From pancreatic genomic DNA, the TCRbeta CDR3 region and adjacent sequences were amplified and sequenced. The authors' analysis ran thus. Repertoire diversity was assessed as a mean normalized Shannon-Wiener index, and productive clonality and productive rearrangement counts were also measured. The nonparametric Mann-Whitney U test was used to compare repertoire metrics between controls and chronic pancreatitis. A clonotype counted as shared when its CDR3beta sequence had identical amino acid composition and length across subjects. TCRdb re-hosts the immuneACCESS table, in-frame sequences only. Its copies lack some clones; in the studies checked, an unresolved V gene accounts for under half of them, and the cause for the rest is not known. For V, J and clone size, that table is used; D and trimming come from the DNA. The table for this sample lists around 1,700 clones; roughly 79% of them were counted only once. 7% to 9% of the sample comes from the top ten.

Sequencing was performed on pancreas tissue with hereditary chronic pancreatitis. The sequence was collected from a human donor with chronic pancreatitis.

The CDR3 is CASSSSESNEQFF. In nucleotides, the sequence is TGTGCCAGCAGTTCTAGCGAGAGCAATGAGCAGTTCTTC. The chain couples TRBV6-4 to TRBJ2-1; tentative D gene TRBD2, with 6 bases matching. Including the terminal cysteine and phenylalanine, the CDR3 comprises 13 residues. Only CDR3 DNA is held: 39 bases, read in frame from base 1. From the germline V gene, CDR1 is MRHNA and CDR2 is SNTAGT. V gives up 5 bases and J gives up 6 bases, and the segment between their germline ends measures 11 bases.